This T cell receptor beta chain was recovered during a study of STAT3 mutations in large granular lymphocyte leukemia. Findings and limits, study-wide: Every T-LGLL patient had at least one immunodominant TCRbeta clonotype.

This clone was recorded once. Its antigen is unknown. The germline V gene has CDR1 SGHVS and CDR2 FQNEAQ. V dropped 5 bases and J dropped 0; count of bases not matched to a gene: 10. This CDR3 is built from 16 residues. The assay was immunoSEQ multiplex PCR, and TCRdb's table has in-frame clones only and misses some. The table records 10,000 to 15,000 clones, 88% of them present only once. The source is a human donor with T large granular lymphocyte leukemia. Some clones in this sample may be carry-over from other donors' samples. The sample consisted of PBMCs. The chain carries TRBV7-8 and TRBJ2-7, with TRBD1 identical over 7 bases. This CDR3 reads CASSPYRGSLSYEQYF. The DNA of the CDR3 is TGTGCCAGCAGCCCCTACAGGGGTTCCCTCTCCTACGAGCAGTACTTC.